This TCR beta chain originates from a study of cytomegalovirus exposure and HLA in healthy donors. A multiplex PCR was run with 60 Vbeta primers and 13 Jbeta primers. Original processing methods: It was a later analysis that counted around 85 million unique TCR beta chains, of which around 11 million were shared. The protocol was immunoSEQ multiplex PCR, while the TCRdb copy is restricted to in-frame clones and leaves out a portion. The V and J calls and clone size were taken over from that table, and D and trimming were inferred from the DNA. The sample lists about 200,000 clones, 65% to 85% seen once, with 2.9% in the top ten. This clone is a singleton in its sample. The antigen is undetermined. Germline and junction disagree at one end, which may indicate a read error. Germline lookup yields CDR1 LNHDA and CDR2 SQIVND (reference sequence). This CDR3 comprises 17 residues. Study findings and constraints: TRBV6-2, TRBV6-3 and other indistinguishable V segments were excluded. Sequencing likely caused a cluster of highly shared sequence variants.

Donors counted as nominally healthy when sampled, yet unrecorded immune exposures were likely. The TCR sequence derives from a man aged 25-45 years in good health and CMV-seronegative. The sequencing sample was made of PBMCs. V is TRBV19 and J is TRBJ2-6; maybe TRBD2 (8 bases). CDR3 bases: TGTGCCAGTAGTCCACGGGGGGGGACAGCTGGGGCCAGCGTCCTGACTTTC. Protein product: CASSPRGGTAGASVLTF.